This T cell receptor beta chain comes out of a study of blood T cell repertoires in COVID-19. TCRdb keeps only in-frame clones here, not all; method: immunoSEQ multiplex PCR. The data show under 250,000 clones, around 86% seen once. The CDR3 consists of 14 residues. CDR1 LGHNA and CDR2 YSLEER come from the germline V gene. V shed 4 bases and J shed 6 bases, with 13 bases lying between them. The V call is TRBV4-3, the J call TRBJ1-3, with D uncertain. This receptor was obtained from a woman aged 55-69 years who had recovered from COVID-19. Sample: peripheral blood. This CDR3 reads CASSRGTWSNTIYF. CDR3 in DNA: TGCGCCAGCAGCCGAGGCACTTGGTCAAACACCATATATTTT.